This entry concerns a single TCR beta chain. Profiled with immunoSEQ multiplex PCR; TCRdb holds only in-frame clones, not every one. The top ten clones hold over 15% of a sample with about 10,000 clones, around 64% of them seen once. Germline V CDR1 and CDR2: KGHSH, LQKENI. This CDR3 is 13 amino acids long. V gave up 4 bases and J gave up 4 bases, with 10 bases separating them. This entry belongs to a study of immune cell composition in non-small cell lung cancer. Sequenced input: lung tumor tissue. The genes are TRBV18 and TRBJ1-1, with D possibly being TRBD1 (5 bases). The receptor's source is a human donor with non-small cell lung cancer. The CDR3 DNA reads TGTGCCAGCTCACAAGACAGAGGCACTGAAGCTTTCTTT. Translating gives CASSQDRGTEAFF.